This is a list of T cell receptor beta chains from one sample in a study of identical twins. Each CDR3 protein is one row after TCRdb ran MiXCR on the 5' RACE reads. Seen here are 240,000 or so distinct CDR3 sequences, roughly 7% observed once, and the top ten hold around 3.4%. These data are also associated with another study on yellow fever vaccine responses in identical twins.

Input material: memory (CD45RO+) T cells sorted from blood. All receptors derive from a woman aged 18-30 years in good health. The CDR3 runs from the conserved cysteine through the conserved F or W.

J: TRBJ2-2; V: TRBV6-1; CDR3: CATSTSHNPGELFF
J: TRBJ1-1; V: TRBV4-1; CDR3: CASSQEQGDWGAFF
J: TRBJ2-1; V: TRBV5-1; CDR3: CASKLAGVGDEQFF
J: TRBJ2-2; V: TRBV28; CDR3: CASKGANGGTGELFF
J: TRBJ2-1; V: TRBV4-2; CDR3: CASSQDYSVEQFF
J: TRBJ2-1; V: TRBV24-1; CDR3: CATSDPGLAEDNEQFF
J: TRBJ2-1; V: TRBV20-1; CDR3: CSARGISGSSEGYNEQFF
J: TRBJ2-3; V: TRBV29-1; CDR3: CSVDGGTDTQYF
J: TRBJ2-7; V: TRBV28; CDR3: CASSLAREQYF
J: TRBJ1-1; V: TRBV5-1; CDR3: CASSHNRDREKTEAFF
J: TRBJ1-1; V: TRBV12-3/TRBV12-4; CDR3: CASSYRREGNTEAFF
J: TRBJ2-2; V: TRBV28; CDR3: CASSYPTSTGELFF
J: TRBJ2-3; V: TRBV27; CDR3: CASSSQGAGGDTQYF
J: TRBJ2-2; V: TRBV24-1; CDR3: CATSDSGTSGELFF
J: TRBJ2-3; V: TRBV10-3; CDR3: CAITESGLGTDTQYF
J: TRBJ2-1; V: TRBV12-3/TRBV12-4; CDR3: CASSPRTGTYNEQFF
J: TRBJ2-3; V: TRBV20-1; CDR3: CRGISGGGGDTQYF
J: TRBJ1-4; V: TRBV7-9; CDR3: CASSLGSGGEKLFF
J: TRBJ1-2; V: TRBV20-1; CDR3: CSAPDTDMNYGYTF
J: TRBJ2-2; V: TRBV20-1; CDR3: CSARESSGSGGGELFF
J: TRBJ2-1; V: TRBV4-1; CDR3: CASSQSSSGGVGEQFF
J: TRBJ2-3; V: TRBV6-1; CDR3: CASSDIAGVAGTQYF
J: TRBJ2-1; V: TRBV24-1; CDR3: CATSELLAVAYNEQFF
J: TRBJ1-4; V: TRBV5-1; CDR3: CASSLDFRGYGEKLFF
J: TRBJ1-5; V: TRBV2; CDR3: CASRGTGGRQPQHF
J: TRBJ2-1; V: TRBV11-3; CDR3: CASSFSPGQGDWEQFF
J: TRBJ1-1; V: TRBV9; CDR3: CASSVGGQFNTEAFF
J: TRBJ2-3; V: TRBV11-3; CDR3: CASSLAPGRGPDTQYF
J: TRBJ1-1; V: TRBV29-1; CDR3: CSVALMGGTEAFF
J: TRBJ2-3; V: TRBV6-1; CDR3: CASSVSLAGGDTQYF
J: TRBJ2-1; V: TRBV20-1; CDR3: CSGGGGAGNNEQFF
J: TRBJ1-1; V: TRBV20-1; CDR3: CSAAYPADTEAFF
J: TRBJ1-4; V: TRBV20-1; CDR3: CSAAGPETNEKLFF
J: TRBJ2-3; V: TRBV2; CDR3: CASSVQGSTDTQYF
J: TRBJ2-5; V: TRBV20-1; CDR3: CSARSPTQETQYF
J: TRBJ1-2; V: TRBV10-2; CDR3: CASSDQRTGYGYTF
J: TRBJ2-7; V: TRBV5-1; CDR3: CASSKIAGTFYEQYF
J: TRBJ1-6; V: TRBV20-1; CDR3: CSARDTGNSPLHF
J: TRBJ1-1; V: TRBV7-9; CDR3: CASSSDRINTEAFF
J: TRBJ2-7; V: TRBV7-2; CDR3: CASSLGTSGKYEQYF
J: TRBJ2-3; V: TRBV7-2; CDR3: CASSRRADTQYF
J: TRBJ2-5; V: TRBV24-1; CDR3: CAASDFQGIWETQYF